This T cell receptor beta chain was sequenced in a study of cytomegalovirus exposure and HLA in healthy donors. V lost 3 bases, J lost 5 bases, and 17 bases stayed unmatched. The CDR3 runs 18 residues. Germline CDR1 reads SGDLS; CDR2 reads YYNGEE. On this clone itself: Antigen specificity is unknown.

The data were produced by immunoSEQ multiplex PCR, yet TCRdb's version contains in-frame clones alone and is incomplete. The repertoire holds 70,000 or so clones, with about 94% as singletons. Study results and caveats: The study found most TCR sequences rare, yet found some public TCRs in many donors. According to reports, the classifier identified cytomegalovirus status with high specificity and sensitivity. In the 90 to 150 validation repertoires, just under 95% of cluster scores exceeded 0, per a later analysis.

This TCR was recovered from a woman aged 18-30 years in good health and CMV-seronegative. The V and J genes are TRBV9 and TRBJ2-3; TRBD2 agrees at 8 bases. Material for sequencing was PBMCs. The CDR3 here is CASSEARTAGTRLDTQYF. In DNA, the CDR3 is TGTGCCAGCAGCGAAGCGAGGACAGCCGGGACTAGATTAGATACGCAGTATTTT.